A selection of T cell receptor beta chains follows, all from one sample in a study of blood T cell repertoires in COVID-19. The table came from immunoSEQ multiplex PCR; TCRdb's copy has only in-frame clones and leaves some out. The sample lists some 270,000 clones, more than 75% seen once, with just under 9% in the top ten. Source material: peripheral blood. The receptors were gathered from a man aged 40-50 years with active or convalescent COVID-19. CDR3s include the opening cysteine and the closing phenylalanine or tryptophan. The D gene is left open where the match is weak.

D	J	V	CDR3	DNA
TRBD1	TRBJ2-5	TRBV7-9	CASSSTGDRAFKETQYF	TGTGCCAGCAGTTCGACAGGGGACAGGGCATTTAAGGAGACCCAGTACTTC
-	TRBJ1-4	TRBV5-4	CASSLPGGEKLFF	TGTGCCAGCAGCTTGCCCGGGGGTGAAAAACTGTTTTTT
TRBD1	TRBJ1-3	TRBV5-6	CASSWARGLHSGNTIYF	TGTGCCAGCAGCTGGGCCAGGGGGCTCCACTCTGGAAACACCATATATTTT
-	TRBJ2-2	TRBV27	CASSKPNTGELFF	TGTGCCAGCAGCAAGCCGAACACCGGGGAGCTGTTTTTT
-	TRBJ2-7	TRBV4-1	CASSQGGRGYEQYF	TGCGCCAGCAGCCAAGGTGGAAGGGGCTACGAGCAGTACTTC
-	TRBJ2-1	TRBV5-1	CASSLTSGVGNEQFF	TGCGCCAGCAGCTTAACGTCGGGAGTAGGAAATGAGCAGTTCTTC
TRBD1	TRBJ2-3	TRBV9	CASSKGIQGAAGTQYF	TGTGCCAGCAGCAAAGGGATCCAGGGGGCCGCCGGTACGCAGTATTTT
-	TRBJ2-1	TRBV4-1	CASSLRQVSYNEQFF	TGCGCCAGCAGCCTGCGACAGGTTTCCTACAATGAGCAGTTCTTC
TRBD2	TRBJ2-1	TRBV6-1	CASSDFGGTSSYNEQFF	TGTGCCAGCAGTGATTTCGGGGGGACTAGCTCCTACAATGAGCAGTTCTTC
-	TRBJ1-2	TRBV5-4	CASSLWQGYFYTF	TGTGCCAGCAGCTTGTGGCAGGGCTACTTCTACACCTTC
-	TRBJ1-2	TRBV28	CASSLSGGTNYGYTF	TGTGCCAGCAGTTTGTCCGGGGGAACGAACTATGGCTACACCTTC